This T cell receptor (beta chain) appears in the sequencing data of a study of lymphopenia after photon versus proton radiotherapy. Study-wide points: Survival link was tested only in deceased patients; proton benefit remains a possibility. A bigger post-nadir fall in TCR diversity correlated inversely with survival time in deceased patients.

The CDR3 spans 17 residues. The germline V gene encodes CDR1 SGHAT and CDR2 FQNNGV. Trimming took off 4 bases at V and 6 bases at J, with 21 bases between the two ends. A note on this clone: The antigen is unknown.

Produced via immunoSEQ multiplex PCR; TCRdb's table is partial and in-frame only. The top ten hold over 20% of the sample, which has over 35,000 clones, around 86% seen once. This clonotype was obtained from a woman aged 70 to 79 with pancreatic cancer. The genes are TRBV11-2 and TRBJ2-2; either TRBD1 or TRBD2 may fit D (5 bases each). Here the sequenced sample was peripheral blood, taken from a patient treated with proton-based radiotherapy. The CDR3 DNA sequence: TGTGCCAGCAGCTCACGTTGGGGGTTTATGGATCCCGGGGAGCTGTTTTTT. This gives the protein CASSSRWGFMDPGELFF.